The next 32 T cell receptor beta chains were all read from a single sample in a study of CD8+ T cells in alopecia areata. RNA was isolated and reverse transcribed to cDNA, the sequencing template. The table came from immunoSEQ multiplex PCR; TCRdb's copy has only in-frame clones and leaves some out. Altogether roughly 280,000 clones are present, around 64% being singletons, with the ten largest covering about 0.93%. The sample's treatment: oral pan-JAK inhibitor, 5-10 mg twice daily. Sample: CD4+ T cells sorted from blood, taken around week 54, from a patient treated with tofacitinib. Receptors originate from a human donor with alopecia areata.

CDR3 nucleotides: TGTGCCAGCAGTGAACCAAGCCGGCCTAATGAAAAACTGTTTTTT. Translating it yields CASSEPSRPNEKLFF. The chain carries TRBV25-1 and TRBJ1-4; no clear D. Trimming removed 2 bases at V and 3 bases at J, with 10 bases between. The germline CDR1 and CDR2 sequences are MGHDK and SYGVNS. This CDR3 has 15 residues.

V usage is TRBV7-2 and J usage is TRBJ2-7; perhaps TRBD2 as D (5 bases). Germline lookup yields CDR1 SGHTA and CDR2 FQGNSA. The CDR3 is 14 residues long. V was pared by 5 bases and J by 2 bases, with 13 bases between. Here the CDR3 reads CASSIPGKPYEQYF. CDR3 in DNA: TGTGCCAGCAGCATTCCCGGGAAACCCTACGAGCAGTACTTC.

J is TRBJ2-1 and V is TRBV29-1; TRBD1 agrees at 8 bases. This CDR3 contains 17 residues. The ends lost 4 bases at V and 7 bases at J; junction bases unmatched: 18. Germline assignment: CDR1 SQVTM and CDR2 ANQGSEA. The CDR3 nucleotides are TGCAGCGTTGTTAGTCAGGGGGCTCGTGACCACCCGAATGAGCAGTTCTTC. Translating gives CSVVSQGARDHPNEQFF.

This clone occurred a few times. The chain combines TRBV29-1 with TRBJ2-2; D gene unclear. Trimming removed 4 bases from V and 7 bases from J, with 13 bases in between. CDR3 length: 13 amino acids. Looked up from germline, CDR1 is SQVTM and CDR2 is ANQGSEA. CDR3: CSVVEQWDGELFF. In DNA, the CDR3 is TGCAGCGTTGTTGAACAGTGGGACGGGGAGCTGTTTTTT.

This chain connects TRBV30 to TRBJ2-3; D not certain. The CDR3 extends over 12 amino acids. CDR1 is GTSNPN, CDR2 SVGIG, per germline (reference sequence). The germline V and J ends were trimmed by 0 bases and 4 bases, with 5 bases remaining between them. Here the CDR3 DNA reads TGTGCCTGGAGTGTCGAAGCAGATACGCAGTATTTT. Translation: CAWSVEADTQYF. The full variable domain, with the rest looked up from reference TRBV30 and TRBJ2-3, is SQTIHQWPATLVQPVGSPLSLECTVEGTSNPNLYWYRQAAGRGLQLLFYSVGIGQISSEVPQNLSASRPQDRQFILSSKKLLLSDSGFYLCAWSVEADTQYFGPGTRLTVL.

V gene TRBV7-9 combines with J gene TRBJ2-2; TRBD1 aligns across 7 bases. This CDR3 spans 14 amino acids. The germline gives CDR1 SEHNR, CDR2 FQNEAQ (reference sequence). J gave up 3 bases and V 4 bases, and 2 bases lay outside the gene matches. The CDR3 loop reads CASSSGTDTGELFF. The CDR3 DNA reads TGTGCCAGCAGCTCCGGGACAGACACCGGGGAGCTGTTTTTT.

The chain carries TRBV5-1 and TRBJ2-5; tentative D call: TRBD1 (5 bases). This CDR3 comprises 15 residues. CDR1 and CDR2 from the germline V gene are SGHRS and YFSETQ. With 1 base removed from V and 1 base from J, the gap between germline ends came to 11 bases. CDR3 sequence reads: CASSLQQVLQETQYF. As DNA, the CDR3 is TGCGCCAGCAGCTTGCAACAGGTCCTCCAAGAGACCCAGTACTTC.

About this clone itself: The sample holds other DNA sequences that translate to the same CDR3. The CDR3 sequence is CASSSSGTDTQYF. CDR3 DNA: TGTGCCAGCAGCTCGTCGGGCACAGATACGCAGTATTTT. The chain joins TRBV7-9 to TRBJ2-3; D gene uncertain. Trimming took 4 bases from V and 1 from J, leaving 6 bases between them. The CDR3 totals 13 residues. Germline V gene sequence: CDR1 SEHNR, CDR2 FQNEAQ (reference sequence).

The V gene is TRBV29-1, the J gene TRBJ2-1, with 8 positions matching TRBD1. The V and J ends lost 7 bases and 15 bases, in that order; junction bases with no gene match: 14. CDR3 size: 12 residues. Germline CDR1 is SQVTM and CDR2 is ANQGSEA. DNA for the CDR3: TGCAGCGCTGATGGGGCCGGGACAGGCATGTTCTTC. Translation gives CSADGAGTGMFF.

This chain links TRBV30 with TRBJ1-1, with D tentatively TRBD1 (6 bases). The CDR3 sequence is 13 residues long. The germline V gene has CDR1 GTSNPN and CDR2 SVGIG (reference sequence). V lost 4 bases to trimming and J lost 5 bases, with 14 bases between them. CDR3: CAWNRRQATEAFF. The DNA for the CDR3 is TGTGCCTGGAATAGAAGACAGGCTACTGAAGCTTTCTTT.

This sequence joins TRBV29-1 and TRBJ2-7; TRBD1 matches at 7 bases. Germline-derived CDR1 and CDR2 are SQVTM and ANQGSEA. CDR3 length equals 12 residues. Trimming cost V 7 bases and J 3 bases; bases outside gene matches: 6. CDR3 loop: CSARSGGYEQYF. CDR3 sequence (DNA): TGCAGCGCCCGCTCAGGGGGCTACGAGCAGTACTTC.

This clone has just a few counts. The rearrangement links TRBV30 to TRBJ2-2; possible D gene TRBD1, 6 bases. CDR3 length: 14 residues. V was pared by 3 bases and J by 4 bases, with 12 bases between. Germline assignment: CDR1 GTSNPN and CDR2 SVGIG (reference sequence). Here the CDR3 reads CAWSLWTATGELFF. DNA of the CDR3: TGTGCCTGGAGCTTATGGACAGCCACCGGGGAGCTGTTTTTT.

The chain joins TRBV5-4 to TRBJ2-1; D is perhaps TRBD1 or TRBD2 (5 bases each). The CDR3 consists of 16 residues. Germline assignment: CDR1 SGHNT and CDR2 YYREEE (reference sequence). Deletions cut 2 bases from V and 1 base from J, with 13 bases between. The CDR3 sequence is CASSFNGAMSYNEQFF. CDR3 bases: TGTGCCAGCAGCTTCAACGGGGCGATGTCCTACAATGAGCAGTTCTTC.

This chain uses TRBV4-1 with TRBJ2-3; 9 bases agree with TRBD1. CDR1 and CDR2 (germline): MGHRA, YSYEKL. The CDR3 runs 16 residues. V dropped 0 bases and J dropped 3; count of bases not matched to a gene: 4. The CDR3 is CASSQEQGARTDTQYF. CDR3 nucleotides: TGCGCCAGCAGCCAAGAACAGGGGGCGAGGACAGATACGCAGTATTTT.

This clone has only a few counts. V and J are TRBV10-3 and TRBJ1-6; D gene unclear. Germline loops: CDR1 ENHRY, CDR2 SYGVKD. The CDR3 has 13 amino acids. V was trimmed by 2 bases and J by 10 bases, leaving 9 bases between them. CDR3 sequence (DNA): TGTGCCATCAGTGAGGGGGTTGGGTCACCCCTCCACTTT. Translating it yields CAISEGVGSPLHF.

The CDR3 region is CASSFTGTGQETQYF. Here the CDR3 DNA reads TGCGCCAGCAGCTTTACCGGGACGGGACAAGAGACCCAGTACTTC. V gene TRBV5-1 combines with J gene TRBJ2-5; D may correspond to TRBD1 or TRBD2 (5 bases each). CDR3 length: 15 residues. Trimming stripped 2 bases from V and 2 bases from J, with 13 bases between. Germline assignment: CDR1 SGHRS and CDR2 YFSETQ.

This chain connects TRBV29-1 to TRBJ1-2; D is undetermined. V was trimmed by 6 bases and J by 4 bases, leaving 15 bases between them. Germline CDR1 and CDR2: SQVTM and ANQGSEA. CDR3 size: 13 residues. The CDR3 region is CSVTEFTGYGYTF. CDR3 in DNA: TGCAGCGTAACGGAGTTCACCGGCTATGGCTACACCTTC.

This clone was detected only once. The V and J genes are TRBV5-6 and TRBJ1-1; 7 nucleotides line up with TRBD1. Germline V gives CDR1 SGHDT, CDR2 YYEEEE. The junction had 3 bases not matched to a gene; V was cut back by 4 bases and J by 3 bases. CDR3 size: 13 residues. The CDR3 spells CASSSTGDTEAFF. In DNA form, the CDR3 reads TGTGCCAGCAGCAGTACAGGGGACACTGAAGCTTTCTTT.

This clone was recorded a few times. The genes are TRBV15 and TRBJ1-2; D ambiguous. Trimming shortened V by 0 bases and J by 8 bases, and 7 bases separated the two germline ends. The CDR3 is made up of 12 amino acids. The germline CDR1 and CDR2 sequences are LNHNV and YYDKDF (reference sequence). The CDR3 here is CATSRDWRGYTF. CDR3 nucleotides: TGTGCCACCAGCAGAGATTGGCGGGGCTACACCTTC.

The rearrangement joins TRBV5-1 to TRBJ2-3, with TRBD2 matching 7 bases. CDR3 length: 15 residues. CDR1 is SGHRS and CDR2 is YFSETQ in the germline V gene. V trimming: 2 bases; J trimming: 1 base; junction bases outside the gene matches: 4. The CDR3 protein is CASSFISGGTDTQYF. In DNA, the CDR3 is TGCGCCAGCAGCTTTATCAGCGGGGGCACAGATACGCAGTATTTT. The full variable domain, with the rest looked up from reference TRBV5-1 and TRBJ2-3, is KAGVTQTPRYLIKTRGQQVTLSCSPISGHRSVSWYQQTPGQGLQFLFEYFSETQRNKGNFPGRFSGRQFSNSRSEMNVSTLELGDSALYLCASSFISGGTDTQYFGPGTRLTVL.

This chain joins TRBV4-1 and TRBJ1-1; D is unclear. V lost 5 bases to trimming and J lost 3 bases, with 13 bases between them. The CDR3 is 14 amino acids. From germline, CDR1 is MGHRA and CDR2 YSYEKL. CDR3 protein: CASSEVREDTEAFF. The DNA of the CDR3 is TGCGCCAGCAGCGAAGTCCGGGAAGACACTGAAGCTTTCTTT.

CDR3 amino acids: CAWSARDGSNQPQHF. The CDR3 DNA is TGTGCCTGGAGTGCCCGGGACGGTAGCAATCAGCCCCAGCATTTT. The V call is TRBV30, the J call TRBJ1-5; possible D gene TRBD1, 5 bases. Germline-derived CDR1 and CDR2 are GTSNPN and SVGIG (reference sequence). The V end lost 1 base, the J end lost 0 bases, and 10 bases lay between the germline ends. The CDR3 contains 15 residues.

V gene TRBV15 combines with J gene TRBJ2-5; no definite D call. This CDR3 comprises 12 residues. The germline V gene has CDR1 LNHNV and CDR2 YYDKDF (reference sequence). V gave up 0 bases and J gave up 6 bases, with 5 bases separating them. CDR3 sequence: CATSRDGKTQYF. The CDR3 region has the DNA TGTGCCACCAGCAGAGATGGAAAGACCCAGTACTTC.

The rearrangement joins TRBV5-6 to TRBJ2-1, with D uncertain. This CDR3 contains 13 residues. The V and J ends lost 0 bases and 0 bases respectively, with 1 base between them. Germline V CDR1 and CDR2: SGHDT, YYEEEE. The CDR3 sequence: CASSLDSYNEQFF. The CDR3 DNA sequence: TGTGCCAGCAGCTTGGACTCCTACAATGAGCAGTTCTTC.

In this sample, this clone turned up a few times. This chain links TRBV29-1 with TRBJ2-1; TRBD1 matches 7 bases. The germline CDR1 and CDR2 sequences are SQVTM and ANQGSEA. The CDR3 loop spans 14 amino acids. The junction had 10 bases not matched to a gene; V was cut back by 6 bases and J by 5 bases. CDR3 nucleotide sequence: TGCAGCGTCGAACAGGGGACAATTGACAATGAGCAGTTCTTC. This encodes CSVEQGTIDNEQFF.

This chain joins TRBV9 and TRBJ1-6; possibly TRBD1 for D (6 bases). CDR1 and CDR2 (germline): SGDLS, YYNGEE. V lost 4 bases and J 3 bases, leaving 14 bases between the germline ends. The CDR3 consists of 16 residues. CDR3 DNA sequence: TGTGCCAGCAGCCTTTCCGGGACAAGCTATAATTCACCCCTCCACTTT. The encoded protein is CASSLSGTSYNSPLHF.

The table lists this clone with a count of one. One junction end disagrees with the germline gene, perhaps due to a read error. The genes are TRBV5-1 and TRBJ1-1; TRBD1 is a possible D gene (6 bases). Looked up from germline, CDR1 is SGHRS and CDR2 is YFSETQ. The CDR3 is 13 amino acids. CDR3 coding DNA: TGCGCCAGCAGTGGACAGAGCAACACTGAAGCCTTCTTT. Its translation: CASSGQSNTEAFF.

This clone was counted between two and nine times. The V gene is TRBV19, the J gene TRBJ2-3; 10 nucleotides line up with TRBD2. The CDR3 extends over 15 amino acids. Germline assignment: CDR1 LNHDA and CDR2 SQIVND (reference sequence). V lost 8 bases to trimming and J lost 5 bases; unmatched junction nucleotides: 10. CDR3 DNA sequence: TGTGCCAGTGGATCTAGCGGGGGAAGTATAGATACGCAGTATTTT. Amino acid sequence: CASGSSGGSIDTQYF.

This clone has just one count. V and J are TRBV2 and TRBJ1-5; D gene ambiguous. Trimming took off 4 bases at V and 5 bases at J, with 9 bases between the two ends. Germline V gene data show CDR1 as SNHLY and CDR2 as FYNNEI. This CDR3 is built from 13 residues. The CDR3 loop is CASSAYWDQPQHF. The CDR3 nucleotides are TGTGCCAGCAGTGCGTACTGGGATCAGCCCCAGCATTTT.

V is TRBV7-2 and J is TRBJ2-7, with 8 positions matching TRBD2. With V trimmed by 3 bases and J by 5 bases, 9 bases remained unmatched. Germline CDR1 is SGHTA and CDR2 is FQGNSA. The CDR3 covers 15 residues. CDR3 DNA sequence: TGTGCCAGCAGCTTCGGCGGGGGGTCTCTGGACGAGCAGTACTTC. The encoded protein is CASSFGGGSLDEQYF.

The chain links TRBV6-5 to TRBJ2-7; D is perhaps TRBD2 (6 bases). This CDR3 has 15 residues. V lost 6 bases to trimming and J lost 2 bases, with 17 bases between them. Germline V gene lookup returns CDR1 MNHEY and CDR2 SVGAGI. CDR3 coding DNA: TGTGCCAGCAGCCCCGGCGGAGGGGAGACCTACGAGCAGTACTTC. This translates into CASSPGGGETYEQYF.

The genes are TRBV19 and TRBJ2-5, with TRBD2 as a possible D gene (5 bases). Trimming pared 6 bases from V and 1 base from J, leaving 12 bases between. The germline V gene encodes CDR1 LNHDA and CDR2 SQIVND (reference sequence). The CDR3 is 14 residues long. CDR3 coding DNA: TGTGCCAGTAGCCTGAGCGGAACCCAAGAGACCCAGTACTTC. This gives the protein CASSLSGTQETQYF.